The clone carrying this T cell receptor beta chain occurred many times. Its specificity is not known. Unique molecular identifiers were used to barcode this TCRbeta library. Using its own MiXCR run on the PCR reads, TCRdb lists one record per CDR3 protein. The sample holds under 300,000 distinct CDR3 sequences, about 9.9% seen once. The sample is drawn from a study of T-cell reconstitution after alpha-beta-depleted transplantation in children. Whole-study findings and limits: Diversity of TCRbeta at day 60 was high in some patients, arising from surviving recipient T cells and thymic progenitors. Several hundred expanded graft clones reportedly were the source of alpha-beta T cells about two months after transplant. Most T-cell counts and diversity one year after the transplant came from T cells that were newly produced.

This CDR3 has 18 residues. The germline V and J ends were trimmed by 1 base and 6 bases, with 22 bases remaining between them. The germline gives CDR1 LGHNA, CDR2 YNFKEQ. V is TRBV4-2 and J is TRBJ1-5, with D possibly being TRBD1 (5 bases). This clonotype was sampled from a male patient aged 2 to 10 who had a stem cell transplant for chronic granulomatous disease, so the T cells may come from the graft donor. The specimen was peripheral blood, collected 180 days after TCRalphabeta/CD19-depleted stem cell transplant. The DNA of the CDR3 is TGTGCCAGCAGCCAAGTGACCCGATTGGCAGCCGGGGGTCAGCCCCAGCATTTT. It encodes CASSQVTRLAAGGQPQHF.